This is a list of T cell receptor beta chains from one sample in a study of human T cells and chemical hapten exposure. TCRdb re-derived calls from the RACE reads in MiXCR, one entry per CDR3 protein. The data show over 300,000 distinct CDR3 sequences, roughly 5.3% seen once. Sequenced here: whole blood, sampled in connection with sensitization to the hapten diphenylcyclopropenone (DPC). Every receptor here comes from a woman between 50 and 59 years old with alopecia areata. Some clones in this sample may be carry-over from other donors' samples. CDR3s include the opening cysteine and the closing phenylalanine or tryptophan. D genes are given only for firm matches. Clone size appears in some rows only: once, few, many, or a class for an expanded clone.

clone size: many
V gene: TRBV9
J gene: TRBJ2-5
D gene: .
CDR3 protein: CASGEGPRETQYF
CDR3 DNA: TGTGCCAGCGGAGAGGGGCCGAGGGAGACCCAGTACTTC

clone size: few
V gene: TRBV5-1
J gene: TRBJ1-1
D gene: .
CDR3 protein: CASSSTGNMNTEAFF
CDR3 DNA: TGCGCCAGCAGCTCGACAGGCAACATGAACACTGAAGCTTTCTTT

clone size: many
V gene: TRBV30
J gene: TRBJ2-1
D gene: TRBD2
CDR3 protein: CAWASGGYNEQFF
CDR3 DNA: TGTGCCTGGGCCAGCGGGGGGTACAATGAGCAGTTCTTC

clone size: many
V gene: TRBV27
J gene: TRBJ2-5
D gene: TRBD1
CDR3 protein: CASSLSGRGQETQYF
CDR3 DNA: TGTGCCAGCAGTTTATCGGGCAGGGGGCAAGAGACCCAGTACTTC

clone size: many
V gene: TRBV2
J gene: TRBJ2-6
D gene: .
CDR3 protein: CASSEAGSGANVLTF
CDR3 DNA: TGTGCCAGCAGTGAAGCGGGCTCTGGGGCCAACGTCCTGACTTTC

clone size: many
V gene: TRBV12-3/TRBV12-4
J gene: TRBJ1-5
D gene: .
CDR3 protein: CASSSSTPFQPQHF
CDR3 DNA: TGTGCCAGCAGTTCCTCGACCCCTTTTCAGCCCCAGCATTTT

clone size: .
V gene: TRBV29-1
J gene: TRBJ1-2
D gene: TRBD1
CDR3 protein: CSVPRTGSVGYGYTF
CDR3 DNA: TGCAGCGTTCCCCGGACAGGGAGTGTAGGCTATGGCTACACCTTC

clone size: few
V gene: TRBV7-9
J gene: TRBJ1-5
D gene: TRBD1
CDR3 protein: CASSLLSPTGGNQPQHF
CDR3 DNA: TGTGCCAGCAGCTTATTATCCCCCACAGGGGGAAATCAGCCCCAGCATTTT

clone size: .
V gene: TRBV19
J gene: TRBJ2-7
D gene: TRBD2
CDR3 protein: CASSTGLAVYEQYF
CDR3 DNA: TGTGCCAGTAGTACTGGACTAGCGGTCTACGAGCAGTACTTC

clone size: few
V gene: TRBV9
J gene: TRBJ1-1
D gene: .
CDR3 protein: CASSVEAGTEAFF
CDR3 DNA: TGTGCCAGCAGCGTAGAGGCAGGGACTGAAGCTTTCTTT

clone size: many
V gene: TRBV28
J gene: TRBJ2-1
D gene: TRBD2
CDR3 protein: CASRRGLAGGNEQFF
CDR3 DNA: TGTGCCAGCAGAAGGGGGCTAGCGGGAGGTAATGAGCAGTTCTTC

clone size: few
V gene: TRBV5-1
J gene: TRBJ2-7
D gene: .
CDR3 protein: CASSLVSGAGAYF
CDR3 DNA: TGCGCCAGCAGCTTGGTCTCTGGGGCAGGCGCGTACTTC

clone size: many
V gene: TRBV3-1
J gene: TRBJ2-7
D gene: .
CDR3 protein: CASSGDGHEQYF
CDR3 DNA: TGTGCCAGCAGCGGCGATGGCCACGAGCAGTACTTC

clone size: .
V gene: TRBV4-2
J gene: TRBJ1-5
D gene: .
CDR3 protein: CASSQGGRQPQHF
CDR3 DNA: TGTGCCAGCAGCCAAGGGGGACGGCAGCCCCAGCATTTT

clone size: many
V gene: TRBV11-2
J gene: TRBJ2-7
D gene: .
CDR3 protein: CASSPPNDYEQYF
CDR3 DNA: TGTGCCAGCAGCCCCCCGAACGACTACGAGCAGTACTTC

clone size: .
V gene: TRBV5-1
J gene: TRBJ1-1
D gene: .
CDR3 protein: CASSLGVGLNTEAFF
CDR3 DNA: TGCGCCAGCAGCTTGGGCGTTGGACTGAACACTGAAGCTTTCTTT

clone size: few
V gene: TRBV4-1
J gene: TRBJ2-1
D gene: .
CDR3 protein: CASSPRPSTGEQFF
CDR3 DNA: TGCGCCAGCAGCCCGAGGCCCTCCACAGGTGAGCAGTTCTTC

clone size: once
V gene: TRBV7-6
J gene: TRBJ1-1
D gene: .
CDR3 protein: CASSQSGGGHAFF
CDR3 DNA: TGTGCCAGCAGCCAATCGGGCGGGGGTCATGCTTTCTTT

clone size: many
V gene: TRBV20-1
J gene: TRBJ1-4
D gene: .
CDR3 protein: CSARDRATNEKLFF
CDR3 DNA: TGCAGTGCTCGGGACCGAGCAACTAATGAAAAACTGTTTTTT

clone size: many
V gene: TRBV27
J gene: TRBJ1-2
D gene: .
CDR3 protein: CASSFSTEGYGYTF
CDR3 DNA: TGTGCCAGCAGTTTCTCCACAGAGGGCTATGGCTACACCTTC

clone size: many
V gene: TRBV20-1
J gene: TRBJ1-2
D gene: .
CDR3 protein: CSAAKAASYGYTF
CDR3 DNA: TGCAGTGCGGCCAAAGCAGCGAGCTATGGCTACACCTTC

clone size: few
V gene: TRBV18
J gene: TRBJ2-2
D gene: .
CDR3 protein: CASSPQNRIANTGELFF
CDR3 DNA: TGTGCCAGCTCACCACAGAACAGGATCGCGAACACCGGGGAGCTGTTTTTT

clone size: few
V gene: TRBV5-1
J gene: TRBJ2-6
D gene: .
CDR3 protein: CASSLERSSGANVLTF
CDR3 DNA: TGCGCCAGCAGCTTGGAACGTTCCTCTGGGGCCAACGTCCTGACTTTC

clone size: many
V gene: TRBV6-5
J gene: TRBJ1-6
D gene: .
CDR3 protein: CASSPGRPALHF
CDR3 DNA: TGTGCCAGCAGCCCGGGACGCCCAGCCCTCCACTTT

clone size: many
V gene: TRBV28
J gene: TRBJ2-7
D gene: TRBD2
CDR3 protein: CASSLAGGPKQYF
CDR3 DNA: TGTGCCAGCAGTCTAGCGGGAGGGCCGAAGCAGTACTTC

clone size: many
V gene: TRBV5-1
J gene: TRBJ1-1
D gene: TRBD1
CDR3 protein: CASVPDRGNTEAFF
CDR3 DNA: TGCGCCAGCGTCCCTGACAGGGGAAACACTGAAGCTTTCTTT

clone size: many
V gene: TRBV9
J gene: TRBJ2-3
D gene: .
CDR3 protein: CASSVAGSGTDTQYF
CDR3 DNA: TGTGCCAGCAGCGTAGCCGGGAGTGGCACAGATACGCAGTATTTT

clone size: many
V gene: TRBV10-3
J gene: TRBJ2-7
D gene: .
CDR3 protein: CATGVLDEQYF
CDR3 DNA: TGTGCCACAGGGGTATTGGACGAGCAGTACTTC

clone size: few
V gene: TRBV7-2
J gene: TRBJ2-3
D gene: .
CDR3 protein: CASSSLSAGTDTQYF
CDR3 DNA: TGTGCCAGCAGCTCTCTTTCCGCCGGCACAGATACGCAGTATTTT

clone size: many
V gene: TRBV7-6
J gene: TRBJ2-2
D gene: TRBD2
CDR3 protein: CAVLAGAGELFF
CDR3 DNA: TGTGCCGTTTTAGCGGGAGCCGGGGAGCTGTTTTTT